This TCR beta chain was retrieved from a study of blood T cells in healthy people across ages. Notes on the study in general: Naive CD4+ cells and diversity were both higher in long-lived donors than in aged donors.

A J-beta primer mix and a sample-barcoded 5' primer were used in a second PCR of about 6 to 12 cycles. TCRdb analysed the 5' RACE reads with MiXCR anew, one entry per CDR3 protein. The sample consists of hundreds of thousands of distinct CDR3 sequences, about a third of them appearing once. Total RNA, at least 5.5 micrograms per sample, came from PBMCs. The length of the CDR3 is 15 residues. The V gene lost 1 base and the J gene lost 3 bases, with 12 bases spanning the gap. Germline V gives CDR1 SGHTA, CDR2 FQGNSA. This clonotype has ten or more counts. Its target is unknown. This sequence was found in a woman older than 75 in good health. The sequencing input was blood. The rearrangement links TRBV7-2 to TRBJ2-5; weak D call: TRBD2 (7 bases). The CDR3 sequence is CASSLGGGREETQYF. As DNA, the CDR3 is TGTGCCAGCAGCTTAGGGGGGGGCCGGGAAGAGACCCAGTACTTC.